This TCR beta chain comes out of a study of blood T cell repertoires in COVID-19. For the study at large: Italy, Spain and the United States were the sources of the convalescent and acute COVID-19 samples. T cells, B-cell-depleted T cells, or PBMCs provided the cDNA or gDNA that served as material.

The CDR3 covers 17 residues. In germline, CDR1 is ENHRY, CDR2 SYGVKD. V dropped 2 bases and J dropped 3 bases, with 19 bases sitting between them. Original handling: Estimated nucleated cell counts came from reference gene primer amplification. The table came from immunoSEQ multiplex PCR; TCRdb's copy has only in-frame clones and leaves some out. The V and J calls and the clone size are those of that table, but D and trimming were determined from the DNA. The sample lists some 310,000 clones; under 90% were seen once. Recruitment covered 25 or so US areas and drew participants whose ages spanned roughly 18 to 100 years.

The source of this sequence is a woman aged 25-40 years who had recovered from COVID-19. The source material was PBMCs or T cells enriched from blood (not recorded which). J is TRBJ1-1 and V is TRBV10-3; a weak D match, TRBD1 (6 bases). The CDR3 is CAISEPSRRGGDTEAFF. CDR3 DNA sequence: TGTGCCATCAGTGAGCCATCTCGTCGGGGGGGCGACACTGAAGCTTTCTTT.